A selection of T cell receptor beta chains follows, all from one sample in a study of regulatory T cells in long-lasting Graves disease. TCRdb used MiXCR to reprocess the multiplex PCR reads, holding one entry per CDR3 protein. The sample yields approximately 440,000 distinct CDR3 sequences, 16% seen once. These sequences were also reported in another study, on T cells in Graves' hyperthyroidism and ophthalmopathy.

This specimen consisted of peripheral blood mononuclear cells (PBMCs), obtained at new diagnosis, from a patient treated with antithyroid drugs. These receptors came from a man aged 35-49 years with Graves disease. Both conserved end residues are trimmed from each CDR3. D genes are given only for firm matches.

d_call: TRBD2
v_call: TRBV9
cdr3_aa: ASSVDSGTYSYEQY

d_call: TRBD2
v_call: TRBV6-5
cdr3_aa: ASVTTSGTGEQY

d_call: NA
v_call: TRBV9
cdr3_aa: ASSVQPDYEQY

d_call: NA
v_call: TRBV20-1
cdr3_aa: SAVQEYTQY

d_call: NA
v_call: TRBV29-1
cdr3_aa: SVETGRNTEAF

d_call: TRBD2
v_call: TRBV29-1
cdr3_aa: SYRTSGIEQY

d_call: TRBD1
v_call: TRBV25-1
cdr3_aa: ASSKQGGGTDTQY

d_call: TRBD1
v_call: TRBV5-1
cdr3_aa: ASSLGQGWMVETQY

d_call: NA
v_call: TRBV27
cdr3_aa: ASSAPGREQF

d_call: TRBD2
v_call: TRBV4-2
cdr3_aa: ASSQRTSVSYNEQF

d_call: NA
v_call: TRBV7-2
cdr3_aa: ASSLYGRQAVDTQY

d_call: NA
v_call: TRBV15
cdr3_aa: ATSRSGFGGTEAF

d_call: TRBD1
v_call: TRBV15
cdr3_aa: ATSRGEGQATTDTQY

d_call: TRBD2
v_call: TRBV2
cdr3_aa: ASSGTSGTGNEQF

d_call: NA
v_call: TRBV11-2
cdr3_aa: ASSWGPAGELF

d_call: TRBD1
v_call: TRBV11-2
cdr3_aa: ASSQSLDRTRGKLF

d_call: NA
v_call: TRBV7-9
cdr3_aa: ASSLAPQAGWDEQF

d_call: NA
v_call: TRBV7-8
cdr3_aa: ASSLGSSGNQPQH

d_call: NA
v_call: TRBV2
cdr3_aa: ASSGSVPYEQY

d_call: TRBD1
v_call: TRBV7-8
cdr3_aa: ASSLLDRRPEPQH

d_call: NA
v_call: TRBV18
cdr3_aa: ASSPKTDIRGTQY

d_call: NA
v_call: TRBV12-3/TRBV12-4
cdr3_aa: ASSFAPQETQY

d_call: NA
v_call: TRBV5-5
cdr3_aa: ASSLQAMETQY

d_call: NA
v_call: TRBV6-2/TRBV6-3
cdr3_aa: ASSPRSSLEQY

d_call: NA
v_call: TRBV20-1
cdr3_aa: SARDTGRGEQF

d_call: NA
v_call: TRBV3-1
cdr3_aa: ASSQSLVAQETQY

d_call: NA
v_call: TRBV7-9
cdr3_aa: ASSTRSSATDTQY

d_call: TRBD2
v_call: TRBV13
cdr3_aa: ASSFTLAGGTSTDTQY

d_call: TRBD2
v_call: TRBV6-1
cdr3_aa: ASTPGTSGSRSYNEQF

d_call: NA
v_call: TRBV20-1
cdr3_aa: SARAGASTDTQY

d_call: NA
v_call: TRBV19
cdr3_aa: ASSMVPPSQETQY

d_call: NA
v_call: TRBV28
cdr3_aa: ASRSGGFGNTIY

d_call: NA
v_call: TRBV12-3/TRBV12-4
cdr3_aa: ASSLTDRYYEQY

d_call: NA
v_call: TRBV12-3/TRBV12-4
cdr3_aa: ASSFGVTEAF

d_call: TRBD1
v_call: TRBV15
cdr3_aa: ATLPDRGNEQF

d_call: TRBD1
v_call: TRBV29-1
cdr3_aa: SVRTGGSEAF

d_call: NA
v_call: TRBV6-2/TRBV6-3
cdr3_aa: ASSSFLSGVHEQF

d_call: TRBD2
v_call: TRBV5-6
cdr3_aa: ASRLAGAAVTQY

d_call: NA
v_call: TRBV3-1
cdr3_aa: ASSQDSTSVNGYT

d_call: NA
v_call: TRBV5-1
cdr3_aa: ASSPQISGANVLT

d_call: TRBD2
v_call: TRBV12-3/TRBV12-4
cdr3_aa: ASSPLAGGANVLT

d_call: NA
v_call: TRBV7-3
cdr3_aa: ASSPRTANSGANVLT

d_call: TRBD2
v_call: TRBV28
cdr3_aa: ASSVTSGSLYNEQF

d_call: NA
v_call: TRBV28
cdr3_aa: ASSFLGVSADADTQY

d_call: TRBD2
v_call: TRBV28
cdr3_aa: ASSLAGAHETQY

d_call: NA
v_call: TRBV28
cdr3_aa: ATTDYMNTEAF

d_call: TRBD1
v_call: TRBV5-1
cdr3_aa: ASSLGDSKGPGELF

d_call: TRBD2
v_call: TRBV12-3/TRBV12-4
cdr3_aa: ASSLRGRAYYNEQF

d_call: NA
v_call: TRBV7-9
cdr3_aa: ASSFGQLYYGYT

d_call: TRBD1
v_call: TRBV27
cdr3_aa: ASSWTGRPYSGANVLT

d_call: NA
v_call: TRBV20-1
cdr3_aa: SAKIVYTYNEQF